Each of the 10 T cell receptor beta chains below was sequenced from the same sample in a study of T cell clonality in common variable immunodeficiency. The table came from immunoSEQ multiplex PCR; TCRdb's copy has only in-frame clones and leaves some out. This sample carries 40,000 to 50,000 clones, none of them present only once. The specimen sequenced was peripheral blood mononuclear cells. The receptors shown here come from a person aged 18-69 years in good health.

Many counts were recorded for this clone. The read gets to within 3 residues of the CDR3 end, and the germline J gene fills in the rest. The rearrangement uses TRBV19 and TRBJ2-7; either TRBD1 or TRBD2 may fit D (5 bases each). Trimming pared 4 bases from V and 6 bases from J, leaving 13 bases between. This CDR3 contains 13 residues. Germline assignment: CDR1 LNHDA and CDR2 SQIVND (reference sequence). The CDR3 region is CASSRLTGGEQYF. The CDR3 DNA, read in part, is TGTGCCAGTAGTAGGCTCACAGGAGGCGAG.

This clone was observed many times. The read comes to an end 3 residues before the CDR3 does, leaving the germline J gene to fill in the end. V gene TRBV29-1 combines with J gene TRBJ2-5, with 11 bases lining up with TRBD2. Trimming took 3 bases from V and 2 from J; bases not matched to a gene: 11. From germline, CDR1 is SQVTM and CDR2 ANQGSEA. The CDR3 totals 17 residues. CDR3 residues: CSVEGSSGGHHQETQYF. The DNA read from the CDR3 is TGCAGCGTTGAGGGGTCTAGCGGGGGGCACCATCAAGAGACC.

This clone was found many times. The read ends 3 residues early relative to the CDR3; the germline J gene fills the gap. The chain links TRBV4-2 to TRBJ2-7; 8 bases are a match to TRBD2. Germline V gene sequence: CDR1 LGHNA, CDR2 YNFKEQ. V lost 0 bases to trimming and J lost 3 bases; unmatched junction nucleotides: 7. This CDR3 spans 16 amino acids. CDR3 DNA (partial): TGTGCCAGCAGCCAAGAGGGGGGACTAGTGGACTACGAG. This codes for CASSQEGGLVDYE. The complete CDR3 sequence is CASSQEGGLVDYEQYF.

This clone was seen at least ten times. The read is 3 residues too short to cover the CDR3 end, so that end is filled in from the germline J gene. The chain recombines TRBV29-1 with TRBJ1-2; D is uncertain. This CDR3 has 14 residues. Germline CDR1 reads SQVTM; CDR2 reads ANQGSEA. Trimming shortened V by 0 bases and J by 2 bases, and 10 bases separated the two germline ends. The CDR3 loop reads CSVEELQRNYGYTF. CDR3 bases read: TGCAGCGTTGAAGAACTTCAACGGAACTATGGC.

Worth noting for this clone: The DNA ends 3 residues before the CDR3 does, and the rest of the CDR3 is filled in from the germline J gene. The V gene is TRBV5-5, the J gene TRBJ2-5; 10 positions match TRBD1. The germline gives CDR1 SGHKS, CDR2 YYEKEE (reference sequence). The junction had 6 bases not matched to a gene; V was cut back by 4 bases and J by 3 bases. The CDR3 covers 15 residues. CDR3 sequence reads: CASSLSGTGEETQYF. CDR3 DNA (partial): TGTGCCAGCAGCCTCTCCGGGACAGGGGAAGAGACC.

In its sample, this clone was seen many times. The sequenced fragment ends 3 residues before the CDR3 boundary, so the rest is inferred from the germline J gene. V usage is TRBV5-1 and J usage is TRBJ1-2; the D is unclear. The V gene's germline CDR1 is SGHRS and CDR2 YFSETQ. The CDR3 is made up of 17 amino acids. V lost 5 bases to trimming and J lost 0 bases, with 20 bases between them. Incomplete CDR3 DNA: TGCGCCAGCAGATCTGGCCCATCCAAAACAGCTAACTATGGC. This codes for CASRSGPSKTANYG. The complete CDR3 sequence is CASRSGPSKTANYGYTF.

This clone appeared many times. The DNA ends 3 residues before the CDR3 does, and the rest of the CDR3 is filled in from the germline J gene. This chain joins TRBV29-1 and TRBJ1-3; the D gene is possibly TRBD1 (6 bases). CDR3 size: 12 residues. Looked up from germline, CDR1 is SQVTM and CDR2 is ANQGSEA. Between the trimmed V and J ends, which lost 4 bases and 4 bases, there was a span of 8 bases. CDR3 DNA, as far as it was read: TGCAGCGTTGGGGACATCGGAAACACC. It codes for CSVGDIGNT. The CDR3 in its entirety is CSVGDIGNTIYF.

This clone has ten or more counts. The CDR3 end is not reached by the read, which stops 3 residues before it; the germline J gene fills it in. The rearrangement uses TRBV20-1 and TRBJ1-4; weak D call: TRBD1 (6 bases). The CDR3 totals 13 residues. Trimming took off 3 bases at V and 7 bases at J, with 12 bases between the two ends. The germline V gene has CDR1 DFQATT and CDR2 SNEGSKA (reference sequence). The sequenced CDR3 bases are TGCAGTGCTAGGGGGGGGCAGGGTGAAAAA. Protein sequence: CSARGGQGEK. The entire CDR3 protein reads CSARGGQGEKLFF.

This clone was seen ten or more times. The sequenced fragment ends 3 residues before the CDR3 boundary, so the rest is inferred from the germline J gene. The rearrangement joins TRBV10-3 to TRBJ2-3, with TRBD1 matching 8 bases. CDR1 and CDR2 (germline): ENHRY, SYGVKD. The CDR3 covers 18 residues. Trimming took 2 bases from V and 7 from J; bases not matched to a gene: 17. The DNA read from the CDR3 is TGTGCCATCAGTGAGCCAACGAATTTACAGGGGGAATTACATACG. Translation: CAISEPTNLQGELHT. The entire CDR3 is CAISEPTNLQGELHTQYF.

This clone was found many times. With the read ending 3 residues before the CDR3 end, the germline J gene is used to fill in that end. This rearrangement joins TRBV20-1 to TRBJ2-5; maybe TRBD2 (6 bases). Trimming shortened V by 6 bases and J by 1 base, and 21 bases separated the two germline ends. CDR3 length: 16 amino acids. Germline CDR1 reads DFQATT; CDR2 reads SNEGSKA (reference sequence). CDR3 protein: CSARGLEVGVQETQYF. Incomplete CDR3 DNA: TGCAGTGCAAGGGGACTTGAGGTCGGGGTCCAAGAGACC.